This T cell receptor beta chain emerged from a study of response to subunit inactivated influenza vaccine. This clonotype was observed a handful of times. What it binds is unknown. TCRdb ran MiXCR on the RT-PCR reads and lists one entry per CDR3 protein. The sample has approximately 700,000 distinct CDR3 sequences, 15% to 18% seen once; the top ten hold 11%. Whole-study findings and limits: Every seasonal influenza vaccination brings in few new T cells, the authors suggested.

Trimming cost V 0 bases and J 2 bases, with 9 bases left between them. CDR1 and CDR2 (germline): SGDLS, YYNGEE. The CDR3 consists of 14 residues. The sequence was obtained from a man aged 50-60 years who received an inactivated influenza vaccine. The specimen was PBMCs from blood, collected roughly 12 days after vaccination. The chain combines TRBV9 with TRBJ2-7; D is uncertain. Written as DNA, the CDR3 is TGTGCCAGCAGCGTAGCAGGATCGGCCTACGAGCAGTACTTC. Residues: CASSVAGSAYEQYF.